This TCR beta chain emerged from a study of blood T cell repertoires in COVID-19. Looking at the study overall: In each case, the material was cDNA or gDNA derived from T cells, B-cell-depleted T cells, or PBMCs.

Living in 24 US areas, the participants were between roughly 18 and 90 years of age. Resolution of symptoms, clearance, or two negative PCRs was present in recovered Cohort 3 donors. Repertoires were generated with immunoSEQ multiplex PCR, while TCRdb's copy carries only in-frame clones and drops some. The sample shows just over 300,000 clones, 75% to 90% of them seen only once. The receptor was derived from a woman aged 40-49 years who had recovered from COVID-19. The specimen was PBMCs or T cells enriched from blood (not recorded which).

CDR3 region: CASSPPELAETQYF. CDR3 DNA: TGTGCCAGTAGCCCCCCAGAACTAGCAGAGACCCAGTACTTC. The chain links TRBV19 to TRBJ2-5, with D possibly being TRBD2 (6 bases). The CDR3 is made up of 14 amino acids. V was cut by 6 bases and J by 4 bases, with 15 bases left in between. Germline V gene lookup returns CDR1 LNHDA and CDR2 SQIVND (reference sequence). Looking up the rest from reference TRBV19 and TRBJ2-5 gives the full variable domain: DGGITQSPKYLFRKEGQNVTLSCEQNLNHDAMYWYRQDPGQGLRLIYYSQIVNDFQKGDIAEGYSVSREKKESFPLTVTSAQKNPTAFYLCASSPPELAETQYFGPGTRLLVL.